This entry describes one T cell receptor beta chain. Its matching antigen is unknown. This entry is derived from a study of T-cell memory formation after mild COVID-19. The overall study: The TCR clusters were mostly specific to one donor.

TCRdb passed the 5' RACE reads through MiXCR, listing each CDR3 protein once. The repertoire holds approximately 300,000 distinct CDR3 sequences, with about 15% as singletons. Study-wide findings and caveats: Day 15 to 85 contractors were CD4/CD8 balanced; later expanders leaned CD4+. The CD4+ clones that contracted clustered mainly within CM and EM, and the CD8+ clones concentrated in EMRA.

The sample comprised PBMCs or a T cell subset sorted from them (not recorded which). This receptor was identified in a man aged 18-30 years who had mild COVID-19 (a few samples of this study predate the infection). Cell type and time point are not known.

The CDR3 bases are TGTGCCAGCAGCTTAGTCACAGGGGTGCAGTTCTTC. Protein product: CASSLVTGVQFF. The chain links TRBV7-6 to TRBJ2-1, with 7 bases that match TRBD1. Germline values: CDR1 SGHVS, CDR2 FNYEAQ. Unmatched junction bases numbered 3, after V lost 1 base and J lost 12 bases. CDR3 length: 12 amino acids.